The 6 T cell receptor beta chains in this list originate from one sample, sequenced in a study of T-cell memory formation after mild COVID-19. TCRdb re-called the 5' RACE reads with MiXCR, one entry per CDR3 protein. Among approximately 98,000 distinct CDR3 sequences listed, 18% were seen once. Input material: PBMCs or a T cell subset sorted from them (not recorded which). Receptors were obtained from a man between 18 and 35 years old who had mild COVID-19 (a few samples of this study predate the infection). Cell type and time point are not known.

The chain is built from TRBV14 and TRBJ1-6, with D possibly matching TRBD1 (5 bases). Trimming pared 3 bases from V and 5 bases from J, leaving 14 bases between. Germline assignment: CDR1 SGHDN and CDR2 FVKESK. The CDR3 sequence is 16 residues long. The CDR3 coding sequence is TGTGCCAGCAGCCAGGGACGAGTTGCAAATAATTCACCCCTCCACTTT. Translated, it gives CASSQGRVANNSPLHF.

This clonotype has more than one count but fewer than ten. The chain has TRBV20-1 and TRBJ2-1, with D possibly TRBD1 on 6 matching bases. This CDR3 is 17 amino acids long. The germline gives CDR1 DFQATT, CDR2 SNEGSKA (reference sequence). The V end lost 2 bases, the J end lost 1 base, and 18 bases lay between the germline ends. Here the CDR3 DNA reads TGCAGTGCTAGACCCCAGGGGACCCGTATATCCTACAATGAGCAGTTCTTC. This encodes CSARPQGTRISYNEQFF.

This clonotype was detected only a few times. V and J are TRBV20-1 and TRBJ2-3; 11 positions match TRBD2. Germline V gene sequence: CDR1 DFQATT, CDR2 SNEGSKA (reference sequence). This CDR3 is built from 15 residues. Unmatched junction bases numbered 6, after V lost 5 bases and J lost 2 bases. The CDR3 DNA reads TGCAGTGCTGGGGCGGGACTAGCGGCCACAGATACGCAGTATTTT. Its protein is CSAGAGLAATDTQYF.

This clonotype was observed a few times. The chain has TRBV11-2 and TRBJ2-2; D ambiguous. The germline gives CDR1 SGHAT, CDR2 FQNNGV. V was trimmed by 5 bases and J by 0 bases, leaving 31 bases between them. This CDR3 spans 22 amino acids. CDR3 residues: CASSPASVSPFRINANTGELFF. The CDR3 nucleotides read TGTGCCAGCAGCCCCGCTAGTGTCAGTCCTTTTAGGATCAACGCGAACACCGGGGAGCTGTTTTTT. Combining the CDR3 with reference TRBV11-2 and TRBJ2-2 gives the whole variable domain EAGVAQSPRYKIIEKRQSVAFWCNPISGHATLYWYQQILGQGPKLLIQFQNNGVVDDSQLPKDRFSAERLKGVDSTLKIQPAKLEDSAVYLCASSPASVSPFRINANTGELFFGEGSRLTVL.

The V and J genes are TRBV5-1 and TRBJ2-5, with 7 nucleotides matching TRBD1. Germline V gives CDR1 SGHRS, CDR2 YFSETQ. This CDR3 is built from 15 residues. J lost 8 bases, V lost 4 bases, and 14 bases had no gene match. The CDR3 here is CASSRDATSGGTQYF. The CDR3 DNA is TGCGCCAGCAGCCGTGACGCTACCTCAGGGGGTACCCAGTACTTC.

This chain joins TRBV20-1 and TRBJ2-7, with no clear D. CDR1 is DFQATT, CDR2 SNEGSKA, per germline (reference sequence). The length of the CDR3 is 14 residues. V was clipped by 6 bases and J by 1 base, with 16 bases between them. Here the CDR3 reads CSARVLGISYEQYF. The CDR3 region has the DNA TGCAGTGCCCGGGTCTTGGGCATTTCCTACGAGCAGTACTTC.